These 24 T cell receptor beta chains were sequenced from one sample in a study of T cells in Graves' hyperthyroidism and ophthalmopathy. TCR beta CDR3 region amplification was performed from RNA transcripts. Using the HTBI primer set, a first-round RT-PCR was run on the TCR CDR3. Via MiXCR, TCRdb re-called the multiplex PCR reads, giving one row per CDR3 protein. There are fewer than 350,000 distinct CDR3 sequences in the sample; roughly 13% occur only once, and around 8% lies in the top ten. The source material was blood. Receptors were obtained from a middle-aged woman with Graves' hyperthyroidism.

This clonotype was recorded at least ten times. The chain uses TRBV3-1 and TRBJ2-2; a weak D match, TRBD2 (5 bases). The CDR3 sequence is 13 residues long. Germline CDR1 and CDR2: LGHDT and YNNKEL (reference sequence). Trimming cost V 7 bases and J 6 bases, with 12 bases left between them. The CDR3 region has the DNA TGTGCCAGCAAAGAATACGGGGCCGGGGAGCTGTTTTTT. This translates into CASKEYGAGELFF. Filled out from reference TRBV3-1 and TRBJ2-2, the complete variable domain reads DTAVSQTPKYLVTQMGNDKSIKCEQNLGHDTMYWYKQDSKKFLKIMFSYNNKELIINETVPNRFSPKSPDKAHLNLHINSLELGDSAVYFCASKEYGAGELFFGEGSRLTVL.

In this sample, this clonotype turned up many times. The CDR3 here is CASSENLRTAEAFF. The CDR3 nucleotides are TGTGCCAGCAGTGAAAACCTAAGGACGGCTGAAGCTTTCTTT. The V call is TRBV6-1, the J call TRBJ1-1, with unresolved D. The CDR3 consists of 14 residues. Trimming left V 2 bases short and J 6 bases short, with 13 bases between. Germline loops: CDR1 MNHNS, CDR2 SASEGT.

The rearrangement uses TRBV7-9 and TRBJ1-2; 7 bases are shared with TRBD1. With 4 bases clipped from V and 0 bases from J, the junction kept 8 bases outside the gene matches. From germline, CDR1 is SEHNR and CDR2 FQNEAQ (reference sequence). CDR3 length equals 16 residues. CDR3 amino acids: CASSSGFGTANYGYTF. In DNA, the CDR3 is TGTGCCAGCAGCTCAGGATTTGGGACAGCTAACTATGGCTACACCTTC.

This clonotype was recorded a few times. The V gene is TRBV18, the J gene TRBJ1-5; D is undetermined. Germline loops: CDR1 KGHSH, CDR2 LQKENI. Trimming removed 3 bases from V and 3 bases from J, with 12 bases in between. CDR3 size: 15 residues. CDR3 sequence: CASSPAYDSNQPQHF. The CDR3 coding sequence is TGTGCCAGCTCACCCGCATATGACTCCAATCAGCCCCAGCATTTT.

The V and J genes are TRBV4-2 and TRBJ2-7; 8 nucleotides match TRBD2. V lost 0 bases and J lost 1; bases outside the gene matches: 2. Germline values: CDR1 LGHNA, CDR2 YNFKEQ. The CDR3 has 15 residues. As DNA, the CDR3 is TGTGCCAGCAGCCAAGAAGCGGGAGCATCCTACGAGCAGTACTTC. Its protein is CASSQEAGASYEQYF.

The V call is TRBV4-1, the J call TRBJ2-7; 9 nucleotides agree with TRBD2. From germline, CDR1 is MGHRA and CDR2 YSYEKL. Losses at the gene ends were 0 bases for V and 1 base for J; bases not matched to a gene: 4. CDR3 length: 16 residues. The CDR3 DNA reads TGCGCCAGCAGCCAAGACCCTAGCGGGAATTCCTACGAGCAGTACTTC. Translated: CASSQDPSGNSYEQYF.

In this sample, this clonotype turned up a few times. The rearrangement uses TRBV5-1 and TRBJ2-3; 9 bases line up with TRBD1. This CDR3 is built from 15 residues. Per the germline V gene, CDR1 is SGHRS and CDR2 is YFSETQ. With 5 bases clipped from V and 4 bases from J, the junction kept 8 bases outside the gene matches. CDR3 in amino acids: CASRDHRGLSDTQYF. DNA of the CDR3: TGCGCCAGCAGAGATCACAGGGGGCTTTCAGATACGCAGTATTTT. The full variable domain, completed using reference TRBV5-1 and TRBJ2-3, is KAGVTQTPRYLIKTRGQQVTLSCSPISGHRSVSWYQQTPGQGLQFLFEYFSETQRNKGNFPGRFSGRQFSNSRSEMNVSTLELGDSALYLCASRDHRGLSDTQYFGPGTRLTVL.

The sample holds a few counts of this clonotype. The chain has TRBV11-3 and TRBJ2-4; either TRBD1 or TRBD2 may supply D (5 bases each). V was cut by 0 bases and J by 6 bases, with 12 bases left in between. The germline CDR1 and CDR2 sequences are SGHNT and YENEEA. There are 15 residues in the CDR3. DNA of the CDR3: TGTGCCAGCAGCTTAGACCGGGGCGCCGGAAACATTCAGTACTTC. It codes for CASSLDRGAGNIQYF.

Many counts were recorded for this clonotype. The V call is TRBV20-1, the J call TRBJ2-7, with 7 bases aligning to TRBD1. The germline CDR1 and CDR2 sequences are DFQATT and SNEGSKA (reference sequence). The CDR3 extends over 12 amino acids. After removal of 3 bases from V and 5 bases from J, the junction contained 4 bases not matched to a gene. The DNA for the CDR3 is TGCAGTGCTAGCAGGCAGGGGGACGAGCAGTACTTC. It translates to CSASRQGDEQYF.

The sample holds many counts of this clonotype. The V call is TRBV9, the J call TRBJ1-1, with D uncertain. The CDR3 runs 14 residues. Germline V lookup: CDR1 SGDLS, CDR2 YYNGEE. V gave up 0 bases and J gave up 2 bases, with 8 bases separating them. CDR3 protein: CASSVAPDNTEAFF. The CDR3 DNA is TGTGCCAGCAGCGTAGCACCAGATAACACTGAAGCTTTCTTT.

This clonotype was counted between two and nine times. This may come from a read error, since a much larger clone is one base off. This rearrangement joins TRBV11-3 to TRBJ1-1; no firm D call. CDR1 is SGHNT, CDR2 YENEEA, per germline. CDR3 length: 12 residues. Trimming pared 4 bases from V and 7 bases from J, leaving 10 bases between. The CDR3 reads CASSSLADEAFF. The CDR3 bases are TGTGCCAGCAGCTCCTTGGCAGATGAAGCTTTCTTT.

This clonotype was recorded at least ten times. This chain uses TRBV2 with TRBJ2-1; 8 nucleotides align to TRBD1. The CDR3 contains 16 residues. The V gene end was trimmed by 4 bases and the J gene end by 0 bases; junction bases not matched to a gene: 5. CDR1 and CDR2 (germline): SNHLY, FYNNEI. The CDR3 coding sequence is TGTGCCAGCAGTGCCCAGGGGGCCGACTCCTACAATGAGCAGTTCTTC. Amino acid sequence: CASSAQGADSYNEQFF.

This clonotype was seen many times. The rearrangement joins TRBV20-1 to TRBJ2-5; D is unresolved. Germline V gives CDR1 DFQATT, CDR2 SNEGSKA (reference sequence). This CDR3 contains 15 residues. V lost 1 base, J lost 3 bases, and 15 bases lay in between. CDR3 loop: CSARGNTIRKETQYF. The DNA for the CDR3 is TGCAGTGCTAGAGGCAACACCATTCGAAAAGAGACCCAGTACTTC.

The chain uses TRBV12-3 or TRBV12-4 and TRBJ2-5; 7 bases agree with TRBD1. The CDR3 is 15 amino acids. V gave up 3 bases and J gave up 2 bases; unmatched junction bases: 6. The CDR3 reads CASSFLTGLQETQYF. The CDR3 DNA is TGTGCCAGCAGTTTTTTGACAGGGCTACAAGAGACCCAGTACTTC.

This clonotype has more than one count but fewer than ten. The chain joins TRBV10-2 to TRBJ2-7, with 15 bases identical to TRBD2. The CDR3 consists of 15 residues. The junction had 3 bases not matched to a gene; V was cut back by 6 bases and J by 3 bases. Germline CDR1 and CDR2: WSHSY and SAAADI. The CDR3 is CASSGLAGGHYEQYF. The CDR3 DNA sequence: TGCGCCAGCAGCGGACTAGCGGGAGGGCACTACGAGCAGTACTTC.

This clonotype was seen repeatedly, ten times or more. This chain connects TRBV18 to TRBJ1-1; D is perhaps TRBD1 (5 bases). Germline lookup yields CDR1 KGHSH and CDR2 LQKENI. V was cut by 6 bases and J by 4 bases, with 15 bases left in between. The CDR3 is 14 amino acids. CDR3 DNA: TGTGCCAGCTCGCCCGGGGGGAGTCTCACTGAAGCTTTCTTT. Its protein is CASSPGGSLTEAFF.

This clonotype was recorded many times. The V and J genes are TRBV28 and TRBJ2-3; no reliable D call. The CDR3 loop spans 13 amino acids. Germline V gives CDR1 MDHEN, CDR2 SYDVKM. Trimming removed 8 bases at V and 2 bases at J, with 11 bases between. CDR3 sequence (DNA): TGTGCCAGCGGAAACAGCTACACAGATACGCAGTATTTT. Translated: CASGNSYTDTQYF.

Only a few counts were recorded for this clonotype. V gene TRBV18 combines with J gene TRBJ1-2; 9 positions agree with TRBD1. Germline V gene data show CDR1 as KGHSH and CDR2 as LQKENI. The CDR3 totals 14 residues. The V gene end was trimmed by 6 bases and the J gene end by 4 bases; junction bases not matched to a gene: 6. The CDR3 bases are TGTGCCAGCTCCTATGAACAGGGGGCCTATGGCTACACCTTC. Translated: CASSYEQGAYGYTF.

In this sample, this clonotype turned up once. This may arise from a read error, as a much more abundant clone is one base away. The V gene is TRBV13, the J gene TRBJ1-5, with 7 bases matching TRBD1. CDR3 size: 18 residues. Germline CDR1 and CDR2: PRHDT and FYEKMQ (reference sequence). The CDR3 nucleotides read TGTGCCAGCAGCTTAGGCCGGGGGGGACAGCATAGCAATCAGCCCCATCATTTT. Translated: CASSLGRGGQHSNQPHHF.

This clonotype was seen repeatedly, ten times or more. V is TRBV2 and J is TRBJ1-2; D is unresolved. V was pared by 8 bases and J by 4 bases, with 17 bases between. The germline CDR1 and CDR2 sequences are SNHLY and FYNNEI. The length of the CDR3 is 14 residues. The DNA for the CDR3 is TGTGCCAGCGAGGCAGACTCTATCCTCTATGGCTACACCTTC. Its translation is CASEADSILYGYTF. The whole variable domain, filled in from reference TRBV2 and TRBJ1-2, reads EPEVTQTPSHQVTQMGQEVILRCVPISNHLYFYWYRQILGQKVEFLVSFYNNEISEKSEIFDDQFSVERPDGSNFTLKIRSTKLEDSAMYFCASEADSILYGYTFGSGTRLTVV.

This clonotype showed up many times. The chain carries TRBV12-3 or TRBV12-4 and TRBJ2-3, with 7 bases that match TRBD2. This CDR3 region has 17 residues. The junction had 18 bases not matched to a gene; V was cut back by 5 bases and J by 7 bases. CDR3 sequence reads: CASSLESTSPFGHTQYF. Here the CDR3 DNA reads TGTGCCAGCAGTCTCGAATCGACTAGCCCGTTCGGCCATACGCAGTATTTT.

The table lists this clonotype with many counts. The rearrangement links TRBV6-1 to TRBJ1-1; 7 bases are shared with TRBD1. The trim removed 4 bases at V and 1 base at J, leaving 6 bases unmatched. This CDR3 has 15 amino acids. Per germline, CDR1 MNHNS and CDR2 SASEGT. CDR3 loop: CASSGMGQWNTEAFF. CDR3 nucleotides: TGTGCCAGCAGTGGAATGGGACAGTGGAACACTGAAGCTTTCTTT.

This clonotype has a count of ten or more. The rearrangement links TRBV18 to TRBJ1-5; D ambiguous. Germline V lookup: CDR1 KGHSH, CDR2 LQKENI. Trimming took 2 bases from V and 5 from J, leaving 7 bases between them. The CDR3 is 13 residues long. The CDR3 spells CASSPAKDQPQHF. DNA of the CDR3: TGTGCCAGCTCACCAGCTAAGGATCAGCCCCAGCATTTT.

This clonotype was recorded at least ten times. The rearrangement links TRBV6-1 to TRBJ2-3; TRBD2 aligns across 7 bases. With V trimmed by 6 bases and J by 4 bases, 4 bases remained unmatched. Germline V lookup: CDR1 MNHNS, CDR2 SASEGT. This CDR3 spans 13 amino acids. CDR3 DNA sequence: TGTGCCAGCAGGAGGCGGGAGTCAGATACGCAGTATTTT. Encoded protein: CASRRRESDTQYF.